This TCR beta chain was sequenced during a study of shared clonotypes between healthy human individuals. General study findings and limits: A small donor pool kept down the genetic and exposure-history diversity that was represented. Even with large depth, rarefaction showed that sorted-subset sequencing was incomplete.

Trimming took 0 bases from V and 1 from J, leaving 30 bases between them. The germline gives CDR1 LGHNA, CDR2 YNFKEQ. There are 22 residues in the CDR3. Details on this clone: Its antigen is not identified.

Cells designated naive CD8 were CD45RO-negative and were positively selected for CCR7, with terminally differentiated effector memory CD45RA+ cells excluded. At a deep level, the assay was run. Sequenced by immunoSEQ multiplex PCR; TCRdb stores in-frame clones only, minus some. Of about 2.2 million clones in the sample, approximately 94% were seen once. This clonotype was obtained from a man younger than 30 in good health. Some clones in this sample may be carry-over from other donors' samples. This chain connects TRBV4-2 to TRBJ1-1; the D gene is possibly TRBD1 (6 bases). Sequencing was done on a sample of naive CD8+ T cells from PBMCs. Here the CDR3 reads CASSQEGRFRPGHPTSNTEAFF. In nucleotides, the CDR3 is TGTGCCAGCAGCCAAGAGGGGCGATTTCGGCCGGGACACCCGACCTCGAACACTGAAGCTTTCTTT.